The 10 T cell receptor beta chains presented below share a single source sample, sequenced in a study of CD8+ T cells in alopecia areata. Pooled cells of cutaneous lymph node origin were sorted on CD4, CD8alpha, NKG2D, NKG2ACE and other markers. Extraction and reverse transcription of RNA yielded cDNA as the sequencing template. Clones were read by immunoSEQ multiplex PCR, and TCRdb kept only the in-frame ones, dropping some. Observed in the sample are approximately 10,000 clones, none of them singletons. The sequencing input was CD8+ T cells sorted from a lymph node. These receptors originate from a C3H/HeJ mouse with alopecia areata. The strain's MHC haplotype is H2-k.

This clone was found a few times. Gene labels here are mouse ones. With the read ending 4 residues before the CDR3 end, the germline J gene is used to fill in that end. The rearrangement uses TRBV31 and TRBJ2-4; TRBD2 matches at 12 bases. Germline-derived CDR1 and CDR2 are GKSSPN and SITVG. The CDR3 is 14 amino acids. The CDR3 region is CAWSRDWGENTLYF. CDR3 bases read: TGTGCCTGGAGCCGGGACTGGGGGGAAAAC.

This clone came up a few times. Here the gene names and germline are mouse. With the read ending 4 residues before the CDR3 end, the germline J gene is used to fill in that end. The chain is built from TRBV13-2 and TRBJ2-1, with D tentatively TRBD1 (6 bases). Trimming took off 2 bases at V and 0 bases at J, with 9 bases between the two ends. Germline values: CDR1 NNHNN, CDR2 SYGAGS (reference sequence). The CDR3 covers 15 residues. CDR3 residues: CASGENRDNYAEQFF. The CDR3 bases that were read are TGTGCCAGCGGTGAGAACAGGGATAACTATGCT.

This clone showed up many times. Germline and genes: mouse. The read falls 4 residues short of the CDR3 end, and the missing part is taken from the germline J gene. V gene TRBV19 combines with J gene TRBJ1-2; D might be TRBD1 (5 bases). The CDR3 is 13 amino acids. V lost 6 bases to trimming and J lost 2 bases, with 11 bases between them. Germline assignment: CDR1 FNHDT and CDR2 SITEND (reference sequence). CDR3 DNA, as far as it was read: TGTGCCAGCAAACCTTCAGGGAACTCC. Residues: CASKPSGNS. The full CDR3 is CASKPSGNSDYTF. The full variable domain, in which reference TRBV19 and TRBJ1-2 provide the parts outside the CDR3, is GGIITQTPKFLIGQEGQKLTLKCQQNFNHDTMYWYRQDSGKGLRLIYYSITENDLQKGDLSEGYDASREKKSSFSLTVTSAQKNEMAVFLCASKPSGNSDYTFGSGTRLLVI.

This clone was counted ten times or more. The gene symbols are mouse symbols. The CDR3 end lies 4 residues beyond the end of the read and is filled in from the germline J gene. The chain has TRBV13-3 and TRBJ2-4, with D possibly TRBD2 on 6 matching bases. V lost 1 base and J lost 1, with 10 bases in between. CDR3 length: 15 amino acids. The germline V gene encodes CDR1 NNHDY and CDR2 SYVADS. The CDR3 here is CASSDRGVGQNTLYF. CDR3 DNA (partial): TGTGCCAGCAGTGATCGGGGGGTAGGTCAAAAC.

This clone is medium-sized in the sample. Genes and germline come from the mouse. The read ends 4 residues shy of where the CDR3 ends; the end is completed using the germline J gene. This chain uses TRBV13-3 with TRBJ1-2; D perhaps matches TRBD1 (6 bases). The CDR3 runs to 14 residues. Trimming shortened V by 5 bases and J by 0 bases, and 11 bases separated the two germline ends. Germline V gives CDR1 NNHDY, CDR2 SYVADS. CDR3 DNA (partial): TGTGCCAGCAGGCAGGGGAGTGCAAACTCC. Its protein is CASRQGSANS. The whole CDR3 reads CASRQGSANSDYTF.

In this sample, this clone turned up many times. Gene names and germline match the mouse. The read finishes 4 residues shy of the CDR3 end, and the germline J gene is used to complete it. The genes are TRBV13-1 and TRBJ2-7; possibly TRBD1 for D (5 bases). The CDR3 totals 14 residues. Trimming took 0 bases from V and 0 from J, leaving 7 bases between them. Germline V lookup: CDR1 NSHNY, CDR2 SYGAGN. The sequenced part of the CDR3 DNA is TGTGCCAGCAGTGATGCGGACAACTCCTAT. Protein: CASSDADNSY. The whole CDR3 reads CASSDADNSYEQYF.

The sample holds many counts of this clone. Gene and germline names: mouse. The read terminates 4 residues ahead of where the CDR3 ends, so the germline J gene completes it. The chain couples TRBV1 to TRBJ1-1; TRBD1 might be the D (6 bases). CDR3 length equals 14 residues. In germline, CDR1 is NSQYPW, CDR2 LRSPGD (reference sequence). The V gene lost 3 bases and the J gene lost 0 bases, with 8 bases spanning the gap. The covered CDR3 bases are TGCACCTGCAGTGCGGGACAAGCAAACACA. This translates into CTCSAGQANT. The entire CDR3 is CTCSAGQANTEVFF. The variable domain in full, completed from reference TRBV1 and TRBJ1-1, reads VTLLEQNPRWRLVPRGQAVNLRCILKNSQYPWMSWYQQDLQKQLQWLFTLRSPGDKEVKSLPGADYLATRVTDTELRLQVANMSQGRTLYCTCSAGQANTEVFFGKGTRLTVV.

A note on this clone: The gene names here belong to mouse. The sequenced CDR3 bases are TGTGCCAGCGGTGGGCCGGACAGAACAAACACCGGG. This gives the protein CASGGPDRTNTG. The CDR3 as a whole reads CASGGPDRTNTGQLYF. The chain couples TRBV13-2 to TRBJ2-2; tentative D call: TRBD1 (6 bases). The CDR3 extends 4 residues past the end of the read, so its final part is completed from the germline J gene. This CDR3 region has 16 residues. V lost 3 bases, J lost 0 bases, and 12 bases lay in between. CDR1 NNHNN and CDR2 SYGAGS come from the germline V gene (reference sequence).

With regard to this clone: Mouse germline and gene names are used. The read comes to an end 4 residues before the CDR3 does, leaving the germline J gene to fill in the end. The J gene is TRBJ2-5, the V gene TRBV31, with 7 bases fitting TRBD2. This CDR3 is built from 12 residues. CDR1 is GKSSPN and CDR2 is SITVG in the germline V gene. This CDR3 reads CAWSHWGDTQYF. The DNA read from the CDR3 is TGTGCCTGGAGTCACTGGGGAGAC.

This clone was found many times. Gene names follow the mouse nomenclature. The read stops 4 residues short of the end of the CDR3; the missing end is completed from the germline J gene. This chain links TRBV14 with TRBJ2-1, with D perhaps TRBD1 (6 bases). CDR3 size: 15 residues. V was shortened by 5 bases and J by 0 bases, with 12 bases between the two germline ends. The germline V gene has CDR1 SGHDT and CDR2 FRDEAV. CDR3 DNA, as far as it was read: TGTGCCAGCAGGTATGGGACATTTAACTATGCT. Its translation is CASRYGTFNYA. The entire CDR3 sequence reads CASRYGTFNYAEQFF.